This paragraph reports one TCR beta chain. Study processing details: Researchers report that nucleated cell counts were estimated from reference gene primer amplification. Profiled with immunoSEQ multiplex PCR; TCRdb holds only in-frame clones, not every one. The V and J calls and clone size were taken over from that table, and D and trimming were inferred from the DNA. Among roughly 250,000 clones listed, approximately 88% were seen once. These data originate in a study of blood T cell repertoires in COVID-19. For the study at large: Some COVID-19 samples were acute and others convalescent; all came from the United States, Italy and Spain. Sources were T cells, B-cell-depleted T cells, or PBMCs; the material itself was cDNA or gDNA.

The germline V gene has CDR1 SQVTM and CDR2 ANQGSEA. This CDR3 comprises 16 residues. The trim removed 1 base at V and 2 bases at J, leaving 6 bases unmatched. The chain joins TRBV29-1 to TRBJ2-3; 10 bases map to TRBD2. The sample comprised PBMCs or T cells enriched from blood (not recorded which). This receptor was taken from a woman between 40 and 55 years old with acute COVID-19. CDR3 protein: CSVEGGLAGATDTQYF. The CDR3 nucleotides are TGCAGCGTTGAAGGAGGGCTAGCGGGAGCCACAGATACGCAGTATTTT.